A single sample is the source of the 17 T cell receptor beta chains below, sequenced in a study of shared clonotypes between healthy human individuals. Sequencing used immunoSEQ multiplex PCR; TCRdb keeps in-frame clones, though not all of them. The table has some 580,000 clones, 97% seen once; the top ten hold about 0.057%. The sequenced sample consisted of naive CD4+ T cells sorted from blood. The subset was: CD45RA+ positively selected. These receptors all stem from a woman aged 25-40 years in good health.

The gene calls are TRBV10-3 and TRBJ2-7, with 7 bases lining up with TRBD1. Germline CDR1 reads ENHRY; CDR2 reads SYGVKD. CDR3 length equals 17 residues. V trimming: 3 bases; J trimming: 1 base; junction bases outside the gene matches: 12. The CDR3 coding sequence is TGTGCCATCAGTGATCCCCCCCGGACAGGACGATCCTACGAGCAGTACTTC. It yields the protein CAISDPPRTGRSYEQYF.

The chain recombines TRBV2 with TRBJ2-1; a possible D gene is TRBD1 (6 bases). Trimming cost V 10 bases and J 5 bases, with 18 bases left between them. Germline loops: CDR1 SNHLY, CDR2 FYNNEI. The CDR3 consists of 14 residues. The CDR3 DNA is TGTGCCACTTTTCCGGGACAACCCAACAATGAGCAGTTCTTC. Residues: CATFPGQPNNEQFF. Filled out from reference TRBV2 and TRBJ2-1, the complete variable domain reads EPEVTQTPSHQVTQMGQEVILRCVPISNHLYFYWYRQILGQKVEFLVSFYNNEISEKSEIFDDQFSVERPDGSNFTLKIRSTKLEDSAMYFCATFPGQPNNEQFFGPGTRLTVL.

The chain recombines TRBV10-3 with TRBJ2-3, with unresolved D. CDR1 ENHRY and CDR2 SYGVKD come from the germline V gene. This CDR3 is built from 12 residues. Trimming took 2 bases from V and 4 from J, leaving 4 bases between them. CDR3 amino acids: CAISEPADTQYF. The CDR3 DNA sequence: TGTGCCATCAGTGAGCCGGCAGATACGCAGTATTTT.

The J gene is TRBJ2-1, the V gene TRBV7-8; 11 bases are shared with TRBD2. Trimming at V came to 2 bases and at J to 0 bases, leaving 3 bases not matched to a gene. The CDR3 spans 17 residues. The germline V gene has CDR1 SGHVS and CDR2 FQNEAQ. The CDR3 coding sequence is TGTGCCAGCAGCTTATCCACTAGCGGGAGCTCCTACAATGAGCAGTTCTTC. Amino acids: CASSLSTSGSSYNEQFF.

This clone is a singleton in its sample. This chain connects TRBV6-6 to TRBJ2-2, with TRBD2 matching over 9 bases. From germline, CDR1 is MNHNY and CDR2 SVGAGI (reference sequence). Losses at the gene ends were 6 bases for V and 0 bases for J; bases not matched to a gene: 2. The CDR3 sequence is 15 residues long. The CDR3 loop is CASRRLAANTGELFF. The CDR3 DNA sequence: TGTGCCAGCAGGAGACTAGCGGCGAACACCGGGGAGCTGTTTTTT.

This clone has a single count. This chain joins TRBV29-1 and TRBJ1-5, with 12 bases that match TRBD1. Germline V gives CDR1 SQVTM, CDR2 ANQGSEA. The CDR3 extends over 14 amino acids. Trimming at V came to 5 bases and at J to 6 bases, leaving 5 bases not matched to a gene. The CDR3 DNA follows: TGCAGCGTTCCCGGGACAGGGGGCGGTCAGCCCCAGCATTTT. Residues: CSVPGTGGGQPQHF. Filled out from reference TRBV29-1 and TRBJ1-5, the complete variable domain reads SAVISQKPSRDICQRGTSLTIQCQVDSQVTMMFWYRQQPGQSLTLIATANQGSEATYESGFVIDKFPISRPNLTFSTLTVSNMSPEDSSIYLCSVPGTGGGQPQHFGDGTRLSIL.

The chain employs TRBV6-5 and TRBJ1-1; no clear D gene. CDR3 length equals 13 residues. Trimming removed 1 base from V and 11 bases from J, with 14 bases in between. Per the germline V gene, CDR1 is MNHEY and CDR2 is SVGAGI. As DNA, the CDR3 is TGTGCCAGCAGTTACTTCAATCGGGCTGTTGCTTTCTTT. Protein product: CASSYFNRAVAFF.

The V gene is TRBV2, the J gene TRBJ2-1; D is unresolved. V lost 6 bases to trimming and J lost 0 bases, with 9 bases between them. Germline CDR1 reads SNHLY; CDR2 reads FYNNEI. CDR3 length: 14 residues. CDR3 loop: CASRYVSSYNEQFF. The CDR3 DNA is TGTGCCAGCAGGTACGTGAGCTCCTACAATGAGCAGTTCTTC. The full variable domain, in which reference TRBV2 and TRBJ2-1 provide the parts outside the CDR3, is EPEVTQTPSHQVTQMGQEVILRCVPISNHLYFYWYRQILGQKVEFLVSFYNNEISEKSEIFDDQFSVERPDGSNFTLKIRSTKLEDSAMYFCASRYVSSYNEQFFGPGTRLTVL.

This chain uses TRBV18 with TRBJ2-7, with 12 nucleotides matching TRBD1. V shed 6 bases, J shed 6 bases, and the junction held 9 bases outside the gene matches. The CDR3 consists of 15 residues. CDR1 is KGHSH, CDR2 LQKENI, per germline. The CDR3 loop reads CASSPRDRGQFEQYF. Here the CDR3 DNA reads TGTGCCAGCTCCCCGCGGGACAGGGGGCAATTCGAGCAGTACTTC.

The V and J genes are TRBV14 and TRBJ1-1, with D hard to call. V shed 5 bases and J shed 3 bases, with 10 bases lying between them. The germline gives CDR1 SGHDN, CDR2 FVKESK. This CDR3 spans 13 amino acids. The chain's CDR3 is CASSITVDTEAFF. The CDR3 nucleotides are TGTGCCAGCAGCATTACAGTTGACACTGAAGCTTTCTTT. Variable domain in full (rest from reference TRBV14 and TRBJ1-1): EAGVTQFPSHSVIEKGQTVTLRCDPISGHDNLYWYRRVMGKEIKFLLHFVKESKQDESGMPNNRFLAERTGGTYSTLKVQPAELEDSGVYFCASSITVDTEAFFGQGTRLTVV.

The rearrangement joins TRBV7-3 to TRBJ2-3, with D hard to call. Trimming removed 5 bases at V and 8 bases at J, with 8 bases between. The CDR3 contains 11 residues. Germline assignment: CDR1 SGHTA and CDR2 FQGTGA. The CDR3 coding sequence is TGTGCCAGCAGCGATTTTGGTACGCAGTATTTT. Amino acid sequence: CASSDFGTQYF.

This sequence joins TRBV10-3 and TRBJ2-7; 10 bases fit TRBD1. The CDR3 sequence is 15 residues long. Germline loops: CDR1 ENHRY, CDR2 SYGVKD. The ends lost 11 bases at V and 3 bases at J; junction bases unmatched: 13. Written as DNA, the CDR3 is TGTGCCTCTGAAGGGACAGGGGATGGAGTCTACGAGCAGTACTTC. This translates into CASEGTGDGVYEQYF.

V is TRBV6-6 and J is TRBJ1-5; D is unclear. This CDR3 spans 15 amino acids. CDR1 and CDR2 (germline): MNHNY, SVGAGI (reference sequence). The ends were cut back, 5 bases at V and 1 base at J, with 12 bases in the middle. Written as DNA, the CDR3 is TGTGCCAGCAGTCGTCGGGCGGTAAGCAATCAGCCCCAGCATTTT. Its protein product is CASSRRAVSNQPQHF.

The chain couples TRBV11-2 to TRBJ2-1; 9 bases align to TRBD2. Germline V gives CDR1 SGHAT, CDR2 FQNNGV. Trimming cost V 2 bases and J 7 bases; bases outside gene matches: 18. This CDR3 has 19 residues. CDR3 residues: CASSLMSGSGRQRANEQFF. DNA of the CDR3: TGTGCCAGCAGCTTAATGTCAGGGAGCGGGAGGCAGAGGGCTAATGAGCAGTTCTTC.

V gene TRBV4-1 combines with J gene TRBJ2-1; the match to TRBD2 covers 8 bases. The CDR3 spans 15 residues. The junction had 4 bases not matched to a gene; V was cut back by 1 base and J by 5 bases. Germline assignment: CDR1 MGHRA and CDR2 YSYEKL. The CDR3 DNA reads TGCGCCAGCAGCCAAGCGACTAGCGCGAACAATGAGCAGTTCTTC. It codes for CASSQATSANNEQFF.

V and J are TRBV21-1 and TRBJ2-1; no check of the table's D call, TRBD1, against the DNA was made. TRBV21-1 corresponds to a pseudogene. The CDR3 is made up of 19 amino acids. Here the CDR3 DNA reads TGTGCCAGCAGCAAACCCAGGGACACCTCCTTAAGATGCACCCAACCGGAGTTCTTC. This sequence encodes CASSKPRDTSLRCTQPEFF.

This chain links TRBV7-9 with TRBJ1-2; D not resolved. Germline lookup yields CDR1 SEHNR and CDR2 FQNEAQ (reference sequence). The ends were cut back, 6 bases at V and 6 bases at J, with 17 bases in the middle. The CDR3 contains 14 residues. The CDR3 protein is CASSYSVDRDGYTF. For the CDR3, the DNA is TGTGCCAGCAGTTATTCAGTGGATAGGGATGGCTACACCTTC.